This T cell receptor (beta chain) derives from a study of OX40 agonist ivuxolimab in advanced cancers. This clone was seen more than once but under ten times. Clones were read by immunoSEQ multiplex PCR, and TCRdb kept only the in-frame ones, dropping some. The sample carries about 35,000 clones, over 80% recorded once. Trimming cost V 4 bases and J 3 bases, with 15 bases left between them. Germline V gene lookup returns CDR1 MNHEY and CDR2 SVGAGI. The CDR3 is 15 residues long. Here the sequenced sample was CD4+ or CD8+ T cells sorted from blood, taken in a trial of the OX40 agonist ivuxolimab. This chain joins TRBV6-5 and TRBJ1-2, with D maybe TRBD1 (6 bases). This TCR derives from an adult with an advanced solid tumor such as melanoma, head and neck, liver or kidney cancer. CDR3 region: CASSFEPGDYYGYTF. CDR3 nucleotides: TGTGCCAGCAGTTTCGAGCCAGGGGACTACTATGGCTACACCTTC.